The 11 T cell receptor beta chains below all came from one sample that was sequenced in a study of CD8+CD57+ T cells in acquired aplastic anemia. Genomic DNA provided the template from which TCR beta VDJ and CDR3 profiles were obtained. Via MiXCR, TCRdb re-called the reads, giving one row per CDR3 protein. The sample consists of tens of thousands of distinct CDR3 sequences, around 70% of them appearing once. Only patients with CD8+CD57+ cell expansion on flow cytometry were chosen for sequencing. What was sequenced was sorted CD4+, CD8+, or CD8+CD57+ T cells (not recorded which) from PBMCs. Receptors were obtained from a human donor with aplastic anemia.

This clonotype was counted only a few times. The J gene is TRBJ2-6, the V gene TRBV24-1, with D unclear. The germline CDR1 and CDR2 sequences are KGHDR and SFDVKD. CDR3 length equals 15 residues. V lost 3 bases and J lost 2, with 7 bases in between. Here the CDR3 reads CATSDMTAGANVLTF. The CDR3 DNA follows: TGTGCCACCAGTGATATGACGGCTGGGGCCAACGTCCTGACTTTC.

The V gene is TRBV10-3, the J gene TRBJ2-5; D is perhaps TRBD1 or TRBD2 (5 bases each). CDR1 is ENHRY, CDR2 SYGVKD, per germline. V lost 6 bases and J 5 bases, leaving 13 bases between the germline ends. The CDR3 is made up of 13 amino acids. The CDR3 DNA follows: TGTGCCATCAGGGGGCAGGGAGACGAGACCCAGTACTTC. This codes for CAIRGQGDETQYF.

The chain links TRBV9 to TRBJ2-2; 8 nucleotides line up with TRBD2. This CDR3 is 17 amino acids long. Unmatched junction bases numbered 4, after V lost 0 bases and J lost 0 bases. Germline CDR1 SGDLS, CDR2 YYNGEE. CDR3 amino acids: CASSVGGGRTNTGELFF. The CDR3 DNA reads TGTGCCAGCAGCGTAGGCGGCGGGAGGACGAACACCGGGGAGCTGTTTTTT. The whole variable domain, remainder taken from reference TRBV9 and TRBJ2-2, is DSGVTQTPKHLITATGQRVTLRCSPRSGDLSVYWYQQSLDQGLQFLIQYYNGEERAKGNILERFSAQQFPDLHSELNLSSLELGDSALYFCASSVGGGRTNTGELFFGEGSRLTVL.

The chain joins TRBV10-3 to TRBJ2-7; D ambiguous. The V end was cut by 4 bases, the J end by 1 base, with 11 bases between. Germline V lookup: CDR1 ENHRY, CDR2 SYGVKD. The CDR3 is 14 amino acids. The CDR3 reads CAISGSGRSYEQYF. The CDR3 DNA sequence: TGTGCCATCAGTGGGTCCGGGCGATCCTACGAGCAGTACTTC.

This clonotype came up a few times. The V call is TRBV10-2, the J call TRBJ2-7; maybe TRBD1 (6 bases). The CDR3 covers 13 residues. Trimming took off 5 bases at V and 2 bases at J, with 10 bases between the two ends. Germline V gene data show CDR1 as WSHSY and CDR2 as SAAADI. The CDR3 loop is CASSTGLPYEQYF. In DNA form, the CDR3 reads TGCGCCAGCAGTACAGGGTTGCCCTACGAGCAGTACTTC.

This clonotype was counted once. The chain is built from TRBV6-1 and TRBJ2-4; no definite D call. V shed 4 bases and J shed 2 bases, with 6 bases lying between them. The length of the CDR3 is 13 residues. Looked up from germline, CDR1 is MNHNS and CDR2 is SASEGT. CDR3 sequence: CASSAEPKNIQYF. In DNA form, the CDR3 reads TGTGCCAGCAGTGCTGAGCCCAAAAACATTCAGTACTTC.

The DNA for the CDR3 is TGTGCCAGCAGCTCCGGGACAGTTCTCTCCTACGAGCAGTACTTC. Translated, it gives CASSSGTVLSYEQYF. This rearrangement joins TRBV7-9 to TRBJ2-7, with 7 bases matching TRBD1. The CDR3 is 15 residues long. Trimming cost V 4 bases and J 0 bases; bases outside gene matches: 6. Germline loops: CDR1 SEHNR, CDR2 FQNEAQ (reference sequence).

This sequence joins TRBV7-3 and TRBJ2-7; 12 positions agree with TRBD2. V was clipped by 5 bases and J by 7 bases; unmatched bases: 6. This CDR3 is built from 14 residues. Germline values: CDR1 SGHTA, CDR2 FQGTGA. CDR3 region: CASSQFGLAGEQYF. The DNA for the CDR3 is TGTGCCAGCAGCCAGTTCGGACTAGCGGGGGAGCAGTACTTC.

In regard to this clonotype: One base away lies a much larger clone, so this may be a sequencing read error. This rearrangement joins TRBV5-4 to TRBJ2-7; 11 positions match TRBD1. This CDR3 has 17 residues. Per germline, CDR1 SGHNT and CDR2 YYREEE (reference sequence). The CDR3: CASGLERLRTGGSEQYF. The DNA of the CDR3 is TGTGCCAGCGGCTTGGAGCGTTTACGGACAGGGGGCAGCGAGCAGTACTTC.

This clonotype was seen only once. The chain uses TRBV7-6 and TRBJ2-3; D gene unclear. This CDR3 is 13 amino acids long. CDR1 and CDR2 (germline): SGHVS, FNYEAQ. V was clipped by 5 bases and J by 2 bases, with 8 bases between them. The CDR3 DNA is TGTGCCAGCAGCCGCGCGCTCACAGATACGCAGTATTTT. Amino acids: CASSRALTDTQYF.

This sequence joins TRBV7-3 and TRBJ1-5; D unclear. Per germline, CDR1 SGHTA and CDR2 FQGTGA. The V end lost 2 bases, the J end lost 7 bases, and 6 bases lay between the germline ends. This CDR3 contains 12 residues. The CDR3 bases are TGTGCCAGCAGCTTATCCCTCCAGCCCCAGCATTTT. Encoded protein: CASSLSLQPQHF.